The clone carrying this T cell receptor (beta chain) has ten or more counts. The target antigen is unknown. Uncontrolled infection, other autoimmune disease, pregnancy and lactation each barred patients from inclusion. Out of 8.5 to 10 ml of fresh peripheral blood came the PBMCs. This specimen comes from a study of T cells in Graves' hyperthyroidism and ophthalmopathy. Findings and limits, study-wide: Classification by a 13 V-J model distinguished ophthalmopathy from stable hyperthyroidism.

Amplified regions were TCR beta CDR3 sequences from RNA transcripts. An initial round of RT-PCR targeting the TCR CDR3 relied on the HTBI primer set. TCRdb passed the multiplex PCR reads through MiXCR, listing each CDR3 protein once. The sample shows a few hundred thousand distinct CDR3 sequences, approximately 16% of them seen only once. Germline lookup yields CDR1 MDHEN and CDR2 SYDVKM. The V and J ends lost 6 bases and 12 bases respectively, with 17 bases between them. The CDR3 covers 12 residues. Source material: blood. The rearrangement joins TRBV28 to TRBJ1-2; D call uncertain. The clonotype comes from a woman aged 30 to 39 with Graves' ophthalmopathy. The CDR3 nucleotides are TGTGCCAGCAGCCCACCGAATAATCATAACACCTTC. It yields the protein CASSPPNNHNTF.